A single sample is the source of the 8 T cell receptor beta chains below, sequenced in a study of response to subunit inactivated influenza vaccine. TCRdb ran MiXCR on the RT-PCR reads and lists one entry per CDR3 protein. The sample contains about 500,000 distinct CDR3 sequences, about 15% of which appear only once. The sequencing used CD4+ T cells sorted from PBMCs, collected less than 25 months after vaccination. Source of these receptors: a man aged 45-69 years who received an inactivated influenza vaccine.

The chain joins TRBV20-1 to TRBJ1-5; no clear D. Germline CDR1 is DFQATT and CDR2 is SNEGSKA (reference sequence). The germline V and J ends were trimmed by 1 base and 4 bases, with 14 bases remaining between them. The CDR3 spans 15 residues. The CDR3 here is CSARALGGINQPQHF. The CDR3 coding sequence is TGCAGTGCTAGAGCCCTGGGAGGGATAAATCAGCCCCAGCATTTT.

The V and J genes are TRBV7-9 and TRBJ2-5, with D uncertain. Germline CDR1 is SEHNR and CDR2 is FQNEAQ (reference sequence). Between the trimmed V and J ends, which lost 0 bases and 0 bases, there was a span of 8 bases. This CDR3 has 15 amino acids. The CDR3 reads CASSLAEWYQETQYF. The CDR3 DNA reads as TGTGCCAGCAGCTTAGCGGAGTGGTACCAAGAGACCCAGTACTTC.

This clonotype showed up many times. The CDR3 nucleotides read TGTGCCAGCAGCTTAGCGATAAGGGGAGAGACCCAGTACTTC. It translates to CASSLAIRGETQYF. The gene calls are TRBV7-7 and TRBJ2-5, with D possibly matching TRBD1 (5 bases). Trimming left V 0 bases short and J 4 bases short, with 9 bases between. Germline CDR1 reads SSHAT; CDR2 reads FNYEAQ (reference sequence). The CDR3 is 14 residues long.

This clonotype was counted only a few times. This chain connects TRBV5-1 to TRBJ2-3; 7 bases match TRBD2. There are 15 residues in the CDR3. The V segment lost 4 bases and the J segment 4 bases; nucleotides outside the gene matches: 9. Per germline, CDR1 SGHRS and CDR2 YFSETQ. CDR3 amino acids: CASSGPLGGADTQYF. The CDR3 DNA reads as TGCGCCAGCAGCGGTCCCTTGGGGGGGGCAGATACGCAGTATTTT.

The chain has TRBV29-1 and TRBJ2-7, with a tentative D call TRBD1 (5 bases). The V gene lost 5 bases and the J gene lost 0 bases, with 11 bases spanning the gap. This CDR3 is built from 13 residues. Germline loops: CDR1 SQVTM, CDR2 ANQGSEA. DNA of the CDR3: TGCAGCGTTCGACAGACAAGCTCCTACGAGCAGTACTTC. It encodes CSVRQTSSYEQYF.

This chain's CDR3 is CASSEGQFVGELFF. The CDR3 DNA sequence: TGTGCCAGCAGTGAGGGACAGTTTGTCGGGGAGCTGTTTTTT. This chain links TRBV6-1 with TRBJ2-2, with TRBD1 identical over 7 bases. From germline, CDR1 is MNHNS and CDR2 SASEGT. CDR3 length: 14 amino acids. The trim removed 3 bases at V and 7 bases at J, leaving 5 bases unmatched.

This clonotype was detected only a few times. The rearrangement links TRBV19 to TRBJ1-5, with D tentatively TRBD1 (6 bases). The germline V gene encodes CDR1 LNHDA and CDR2 SQIVND (reference sequence). The V and J ends lost 3 bases and 7 bases respectively, with 16 bases between them. CDR3 length: 15 amino acids. DNA of the CDR3: TGTGCCAGTAGTATTGGCAGGGGTGCTGGCCAGCCCCAGCATTTT. Protein sequence: CASSIGRGAGQPQHF.

This clonotype was counted a few times. This chain connects TRBV6-2 or TRBV6-3 to TRBJ2-1, with D tentatively TRBD2 (6 bases). Germline CDR1 reads MNHEY; CDR2 reads SVGEGT. V shed 2 bases and J shed 7 bases, with 24 bases lying between them. The CDR3 is made up of 18 amino acids. CDR3 sequence (DNA): TGTGCCAGCAGTTACCGGCTCCCCTCCGGACTAACAGCAAATGAGCAGTTCTTC. Residues: CASSYRLPSGLTANEQFF.